This T cell receptor beta chain was profiled in a study of human T cells and chemical hapten exposure. Documented time point: patch test 1, 2 weeks after DPC sensitization. The treatment here: therapeutic diphenylcyclopropenone sensitization with weekly scalp DPC. TCRdb reprocessed the RACE reads with MiXCR, giving one entry per CDR3 protein. This sample has 65,000 to 95,000 distinct CDR3 sequences; 10% to 15% occur once, and the top ten carry about 3.5%. Trimming took off 6 bases at V and 6 bases at J, with 9 bases between the two ends. The CDR3 length is 12 residues. The receptor was isolated from a woman aged 55 to 70 with alopecia areata. Some clones in this sample may be carry-over from other donors' samples. This rearrangement joins TRBV12-3 or TRBV12-4 to TRBJ2-1; D remains ambiguous. The material sequenced was whole blood, taken in connection with sensitization to the hapten diphenylcyclopropenone (DPC). This CDR3 reads CASSTFGNEQFF. CDR3 DNA sequence: TGTGCCAGCAGCACCTTCGGCAATGAGCAGTTCTTC.